Listed below are T cell receptor beta chains from one sample, sequenced in a study of shared clonotypes between healthy human individuals. Some clones are missing from TCRdb's copy, which holds only in-frame ones; the method was immunoSEQ multiplex PCR. The data show 1.6 million or so clones, 98% seen once. Sequenced material: naive CD4+ T cells sorted from blood. The receptors were gathered from a man aged 30 to 39 in good health. The CDR3 runs from the conserved cysteine through the conserved F or W. The D gene is left open where the match is weak. Some rows mark clone size as missing; the rest say once, few, many or name a class of expanded clone.

clone_size j_call d_call v_call cdr3_nt cdr3_aa
once TRBJ2-5 TRBD1 TRBV2 TGTGCCACCCCGGACAGGGGGCGTGAGACCCAGTACTTC CATPDRGRETQYF
- TRBJ2-7 TRBD2 TRBV9 TGTGCCAGCAGCGTAGGTGGGGCGGGAGGGCCCGAGCAGTACTTC CASSVGGAGGPEQYF
- TRBJ1-1 - TRBV2 TGTGCCAGCCGAACAGGGACTGGAGACACTGAAGCTTTCTTT CASRTGTGDTEAFF
- TRBJ2-1 TRBD2 TRBV5-4 TGTGCCAGCACAAGGGGCGGGAGGGCCAATGAGCAGTTCTTC CASTRGGRANEQFF
- TRBJ1-1 - TRBV25-1 TGTGCCAGCAGTGGGACGGAGGGTACGGGTAGAACTGAAGCTTTCTTT CASSGTEGTGRTEAFF
once TRBJ2-7 - TRBV7-8 TGTGCCAGCAGCTTAGCAGACAGCCGCTACGAGCAGTACTTC CASSLADSRYEQYF
few TRBJ1-2 - TRBV18 TGTGCCAGCTCACCATCCGTGTCAGGGGATGGCTACACCTTC CASSPSVSGDGYTF
- TRBJ2-5 - TRBV28 TGTGCCAGCAGTGGGACCTCGCCCGTAGAGACCCAGTACTTC CASSGTSPVETQYF
- TRBJ2-7 - TRBV18 TGTGCCAGCTCACAGGGGGTGGACCCCTACGAGCAGTACTTC CASSQGVDPYEQYF
- TRBJ2-1 TRBD1 TRBV5-4 TGTGCCATCTCTACTGGGGACAGAGGAGGAGGCGATGAGCAGTTCTTC CAISTGDRGGGDEQFF
- TRBJ2-1 TRBD1 TRBV9 TGTGCCAGCAAGGTGGGACAGGGGTCCGATGAGCAGTTCTTC CASKVGQGSDEQFF
- TRBJ2-3 - TRBV7-2 TGTGCCAGCAGCTCTGAAGGGTGGTGGCGGTCGGCAGATACGCAGTATTTT CASSSEGWWRSADTQYF
- TRBJ2-3 - TRBV19 TGTGCCAGTAGTATAGGGGAGACTTACACGCAGTATTTT CASSIGETYTQYF
- TRBJ2-1 TRBD2 TRBV5-1 TGCGCCAGCAGCTTGAGCCTAGCGGGAGGTAGCTCCTACAATGAGCAGTTCTTC CASSLSLAGGSSYNEQFF
- TRBJ1-2 - TRBV28 TGTGCCAGCGCCCAGGCGAGCCTTCTTGGCTACACCTTC CASAQASLLGYTF
- TRBJ2-2 TRBD2 TRBV2 TGTGCCAGCACTCCGGGACTAGCGGGAGGGTCAGGCACCGGGGAGCTGTTTTTT CASTPGLAGGSGTGELFF
- TRBJ2-2 - TRBV10-2 TGCGCCAGACAGGACAGGAACACCGGGGAGCTGTTTTTT CARQDRNTGELFF
- TRBJ1-1 - TRBV6-1 TGTGCCAGCAGTGTGGGGTGGGCAGCTTTCTTT CASSVGWAAFF
- TRBJ2-3 - TRBV5-1 TGCGCCAGCAGCTTGGACGGGAGCATAGATACGCAGTATTTT CASSLDGSIDTQYF
- TRBJ2-7 - TRBV27 TGTGCCAGCAGTCCCGAGGGGGGGGCAGCCTACGAGCAGTACTTC CASSPEGGAAYEQYF